These 10 T cell receptor beta chains originate from one sample sequenced in a study of T cell responses to AZD1222 COVID-19 vaccine. The table came from immunoSEQ multiplex PCR; TCRdb's copy has only in-frame clones and leaves some out. This sample carries around 100,000 clones, around 87% of them seen once, and the ten largest clones take 4% to 5%. The specimen comprised peripheral blood, sampled on day 0 of MenACWY control vaccination. The receptors were gathered from an adult in good health.

The chain has TRBV10-3 and TRBJ2-5; 11 nucleotides agree with TRBD1. Germline assignment: CDR1 ENHRY and CDR2 SYGVKD. Losses at the gene ends were 4 bases for V and 4 bases for J; bases not matched to a gene: 11. The CDR3 runs 17 residues. In DNA, the CDR3 is TGTGCCATCAGTGCCGGACAGGGGGCAACCCTTGCAGAGACCCAGTACTTC. This codes for CAISAGQGATLAETQYF.

The V call is TRBV15, the J call TRBJ1-1; D perhaps matches TRBD1 (5 bases). V was clipped by 4 bases and J by 4 bases, with 16 bases between them. This CDR3 contains 15 residues. The germline V gene encodes CDR1 LNHNV and CDR2 YYDKDF (reference sequence). The CDR3 nucleotides read TGTGCCACCAGCACCGGACGAGGGGCAGGCACTGAAGCTTTCTTT. The encoded protein is CATSTGRGAGTEAFF.

This chain joins TRBV28 and TRBJ2-5; D is unresolved. The germline gives CDR1 MDHEN, CDR2 SYDVKM. The CDR3 length is 14 residues. V shed 1 base and J shed 4 bases, with 10 bases lying between them. The CDR3 nucleotides read TGTGCCAGCAGTTTATCTGGGATGTCAGAGACCCAGTACTTC. Its protein product is CASSLSGMSETQYF.

V usage is TRBV5-1 and J usage is TRBJ1-2; no clear D. This CDR3 is built from 13 residues. With 0 bases removed from V and 5 bases from J, the gap between germline ends came to 8 bases. From germline, CDR1 is SGHRS and CDR2 YFSETQ. Written as DNA, the CDR3 is TGCGCCAGCAGCTTGGCAAGTGATTATGGCTACACCTTC. This encodes CASSLASDYGYTF.

This clone came up once. The V gene is TRBV7-2, the J gene TRBJ2-5; TRBD1 aligns across 10 bases. V shed 5 bases, J shed 5 bases, and the junction held 5 bases outside the gene matches. Germline CDR1 SGHTA, CDR2 FQGNSA. CDR3 length: 14 amino acids. CDR3 region: CASSTRTGGETQYF. CDR3 nucleotide sequence: TGTGCCAGCAGCACTCGGACAGGGGGGGAGACCCAGTACTTC.

V is TRBV18 and J is TRBJ1-4, with 7 bases lining up with TRBD1. This CDR3 spans 12 amino acids. V shed 7 bases, J shed 11 bases, and the junction held 7 bases outside the gene matches. The germline V gene has CDR1 KGHSH and CDR2 LQKENI. CDR3 bases: TGTGCCAGCTACTCGACAGGGTGGAAACTGTTTTTT. Translated, it gives CASYSTGWKLFF.

The rearrangement uses TRBV18 and TRBJ2-2, with 7 bases lining up with TRBD1. CDR3 size: 16 residues. The germline CDR1 and CDR2 sequences are KGHSH and LQKENI. The V segment lost 1 base and the J segment 2 bases; nucleotides outside the gene matches: 4. CDR3 residues: CASSPQGTDNTGELFF. CDR3 DNA sequence: TGTGCCAGCTCACCACAAGGGACAGATAACACCGGGGAGCTGTTTTTT.

The chain has TRBV9 and TRBJ1-2; D unresolved. Germline CDR1 reads SGDLS; CDR2 reads YYNGEE. V was cut by 6 bases and J by 8 bases, with 20 bases left in between. The CDR3 has 14 amino acids. The CDR3 loop reads CASTADGFKFGYTF. CDR3 in DNA: TGTGCCAGCACCGCCGATGGGTTCAAATTCGGCTACACCTTC.

V is TRBV7-3 and J is TRBJ2-1; possibly TRBD2 for D (5 bases). This CDR3 spans 13 amino acids. The germline V and J ends were trimmed by 5 bases and 3 bases, with 8 bases remaining between them. Germline V gives CDR1 SGHTA, CDR2 FQGTGA. As DNA, the CDR3 is TGTGCCAGCAGCGAGGGCTTCTACAATGAGCAGTTCTTC. This codes for CASSEGFYNEQFF.

This clone has just a few counts. V and J are TRBV11-2 and TRBJ2-7, with unresolved D. V lost 5 bases and J lost 0, with 17 bases in between. The CDR3 has 16 amino acids. CDR1 and CDR2 from the germline V gene are SGHAT and FQNNGV. CDR3 sequence: CASSPRAVLSSYEQYF. The CDR3 DNA follows: TGTGCCAGCAGCCCTCGAGCAGTCTTGAGCTCCTACGAGCAGTACTTC.